The sequence of this T cell receptor (beta chain) was determined in a study of post-analysis software for immune sequencing data. Study outcomes and limitations: Multiple sclerosis patients showed significantly lower normalized Chao1 diversity than controls did.

TCR beta cDNA libraries included unique molecular identifiers. One entry per CDR3 protein results from TCRdb running MiXCR on the PCR reads. Seen here are 150,000 to 200,000 distinct CDR3 sequences, about 34% observed once, and the top ten hold approximately 30%. A word on this clonotype: The antigen is undetermined. A junction boundary mismatches the germline segment, possibly from a read error.

This CDR3 has 14 amino acids. CDR1 is SGHRS, CDR2 YFSETQ, per germline. Sequencing was performed on blood, taken after autologous hematopoietic stem cell transplantation. This sequence originates from a girl under 18 with multiple sclerosis. The chain couples TRBV5-1 to TRBJ2-3, with D possibly being TRBD2 (8 bases). The DNA for the CDR3 is TGCGCCAGCAGCTTCCAGCGGGGGACAGATGCGCAGTATTTT. The encoded protein is CASSFQRGTDAQYF.